A single T cell receptor (beta chain) is shown here with its context. Its antigen target is currently unknown. One base away there is no much larger clone; base qualities are not given. This sample includes further DNA sequences coding for the same CDR3. The data derive from a study of T cell responses to AZD1222 COVID-19 vaccine (dated by TCRdb to the early 2020s). At the level of the whole study: TCR sequencing covered over 230 trial participants: some 210 given two doses of AZD1222 and 26 given two doses of MenACWY control vaccine. Trial participants were enrolled by age into 18-55, 56-69 and 70-plus year subgroups, with around 150, 28 and 57 TCR-sequenced participants respectively.

The CDR3 regions of human TCRbeta chains were subjected to immunosequencing. The authors' pipeline ran thus. Repertoire TCRs were checked for matches against a reference library of SARS-CoV-2-specific TCRs that had been generated using the MIRA antigen-specificity platform. Breadth was defined as the fraction of unique TCRs that were SARS-CoV-2-associated. Depth was defined as the fraction of total T cells that were SARS-CoV-2-associated. Each spike-specific TCR was assigned to its reactive spike region and to a CD4 or CD8 class using the MIRA data. Log10-transformed breadth and depth values were compared by one-way ANOVA with Sidak's multiple comparisons tests. TCRdb's version of the immuneACCESS table is confined to in-frame rearrangements and falls short of the full clone set. An unresolved V gene accounts for under half of the shortfall where checked; the remainder is of unknown origin. The V and J calls and clone size are taken from that table; D and trimming were inferred from the DNA. The sample records some 280,000 clones, 94% of which are singletons. The top ten constitute roughly 0.5% of the sample.

The time point label, read with the paper, signifies: about 28 days (+/-7) after the second vaccine dose. AZD1222 recipients with second doses at about 4 weeks or about 12 weeks were pooled, because spike-specific TCR depth and breadth did not differ between schedules. Samples from vaccinated people were obtained from the UK trials COV001 and COV002, which included a single-blind randomized controlled phase 2/3 trial of AZD1222 (ChAdOx1 nCoV-19) in healthy adults. For TCRbeta chain sequencing, PBMC samples from trial participants were taken at day 0 and at day 28 after the second dose. The junction carries 12 bases between V and J, which are trimmed by 2 bases and 4 bases respectively. In the germline V gene, CDR1 corresponds to SGDLS and CDR2 to YYNGEE. The CDR3 measures 14 amino acids from cysteine to phenylalanine. Only the CDR3 region is kept as DNA, spanning 42 bases read in frame from base 1.

Study-level results and caveats: In the small 56-69-year group, the increase in depth fell short of significance, most likely because of low power. A significant rise in spike-specific TCR breadth and depth was observed after two AZD1222 doses relative to day 0 and relative to MenACWY recipients. Most participants were white British and females outnumbered males, and the authors suggested that clonal diversity may have been underestimated. Nearly half of unique spike-specific TCRs reportedly recognized epitopes outside regions mutated in the B.1.351 and B.1.1.7 variants. Conclusions about previously exposed vaccinees are limited because only six or seven AZD1222 recipients were SARS-CoV-2 seropositive at baseline. CD4 TCRs associated with the vaccine covered the entire spike protein, and the dominant responses were in regions 160-218 and 743-854. Because no day 14 peak-response samples were available, the repertoires could be characterized only after the peak T cell response.

The chain is encoded by TRBV9 joined to TRBJ1-2; the D gene is possibly TRBD1, with 5 bases matching. The TCR comes from an adult who received the AZD1222 COVID-19 vaccine. The sample consisted of peripheral blood, taken 28 days after the second AZD1222 dose. The CDR3 reads as follows: CASSVSGGGYGYTF. The nucleotide sequence is given as TGTGCCAGCAGCGTCAGTGGGGGTGGCTATGGCTACACCTTC.